This entry lists 18 T cell receptor beta chains sequenced from one sample in a study of human T cells and chemical hapten exposure. One entry per CDR3 protein, called by TCRdb with MiXCR from the RACE reads. This table has fewer than 100,000 distinct CDR3 sequences, roughly 12% appearing once. Documented time point: patch test 1, 2 weeks after DPC sensitization. The treatment is: therapeutic diphenylcyclopropenone sensitization with weekly scalp DPC. Sequencing was performed on whole blood, taken in connection with sensitization to the hapten diphenylcyclopropenone (DPC). The source of these receptors is a woman in her thirties or forties with alopecia areata. Some clones in this sample may be carry-over from other donors' samples.

This clonotype was seen only a few times. J is TRBJ1-4 and V is TRBV29-1; D gene uncertain. This CDR3 comprises 12 residues. Trimming took 6 bases from V and 7 from J, leaving 12 bases between them. Germline lookup yields CDR1 SQVTM and CDR2 ANQGSEA. CDR3 DNA sequence: TGCAGCGTCCGCTATCGGGGTGAAAAACTGTTTTTT. Translated, it gives CSVRYRGEKLFF.

This clonotype came up many times. The rearrangement uses TRBV19 and TRBJ2-3; no definite D call. There are 14 residues in the CDR3. Germline CDR1 reads LNHDA; CDR2 reads SQIVND (reference sequence). Trimming took 5 bases from V and 0 from J, leaving 9 bases between them. CDR3 DNA: TGTGCCAGTAGTGCTGTATCTAGCACAGATACGCAGTATTTT. It translates to CASSAVSSTDTQYF.

Only a few counts were recorded for this clonotype. V is TRBV20-1 and J is TRBJ2-5, with D perhaps being TRBD1 or TRBD2 (5 bases each). Germline values: CDR1 DFQATT, CDR2 SNEGSKA (reference sequence). The CDR3 spans 13 residues. The V gene lost 6 bases and the J gene lost 5 bases, with 16 bases spanning the gap. The CDR3 DNA follows: TGCAGTGCAAAAGGGACGTTGCCTGAGACCCAGTACTTC. The encoded protein is CSAKGTLPETQYF.

The CDR3 loop is CASSPLVNPYPGELFF. CDR3 sequence (DNA): TGTGCCAGCAGCCCGCTCGTGAACCCGTACCCCGGGGAGCTGTTTTTT. The chain links TRBV7-6 to TRBJ2-2; D uncertain. In germline, CDR1 is SGHVS, CDR2 FNYEAQ. The CDR3 has 16 amino acids. V dropped 5 bases and J dropped 6 bases, with 19 bases sitting between them.

This clonotype was seen ten or more times. This chain links TRBV20-1 with TRBJ1-1; D call uncertain. V lost 0 bases to trimming and J lost 6 bases, with 8 bases between them. The CDR3 extends over 12 amino acids. From germline, CDR1 is DFQATT and CDR2 SNEGSKA (reference sequence). CDR3 nucleotide sequence: TGCAGTGCTAGAGAGTTTCGTCCTGAAGCTTTCTTT. Residues: CSAREFRPEAFF.

This clonotype was counted between two and nine times. This chain connects TRBV7-2 to TRBJ1-1; the match to TRBD1 covers 10 bases. Trimming removed 1 base from V and 4 bases from J; junction bases left unmatched: 3. This CDR3 contains 15 residues. Per germline, CDR1 SGHTA and CDR2 FQGNSA. The CDR3 is CASSLGRTGGTEAFF. The CDR3 DNA follows: TGTGCCAGCAGCTTAGGAAGGACAGGGGGCACTGAAGCTTTCTTT.

V gene TRBV4-1 combines with J gene TRBJ1-3, with D possibly TRBD1 on 6 matching bases. The CDR3 length is 17 residues. V gave up 0 bases and J gave up 2 bases, with 14 bases separating them. In germline, CDR1 is MGHRA, CDR2 YSYEKL. This chain's CDR3 is CASSQDRQVRAGNTIYF. In nucleotides, the CDR3 is TGCGCCAGCAGCCAAGATAGACAGGTCCGCGCTGGAAACACCATATATTTT.

This clonotype has more than one count but fewer than ten. This sequence joins TRBV12-3 or TRBV12-4 and TRBJ1-2; the D is unclear. V lost 1 base and J lost 4, with 13 bases in between. This CDR3 has 15 residues. The CDR3 bases are TGTGCCAGCAGTTTAGGACAAACCCAAATCTATGGCTACACCTTC. Residues: CASSLGQTQIYGYTF.

V usage is TRBV6-4 and J usage is TRBJ2-1, with 11 positions matching TRBD1. Germline trimming cut 0 bases from V and 8 bases from J; bases unmatched to any gene: 6. This CDR3 is built from 16 residues. From germline, CDR1 is MRHNA and CDR2 SNTAGT. CDR3 sequence (DNA): TGTGCCAGCAGTGACTCGAGGGGACAGGGGGTGGATGAGCAGTTCTTC. This encodes CASSDSRGQGVDEQFF.

This clonotype was recorded at least ten times. The chain joins TRBV7-2 to TRBJ1-2, with 7 nucleotides matching TRBD1. The V gene's germline CDR1 is SGHTA and CDR2 FQGNSA. After removal of 1 base from V and 5 bases from J, the junction contained 4 bases not matched to a gene. The CDR3 is made up of 14 amino acids. The CDR3 region is CASSLEGQWYGYTF. CDR3 nucleotides: TGTGCCAGCAGCTTAGAGGGACAGTGGTATGGCTACACCTTC.

Many counts were recorded for this clonotype. The chain couples TRBV6-6 to TRBJ1-2; no clear D. CDR3 size: 15 residues. Trimming left V 1 base short and J 3 bases short, with 12 bases between. CDR1 and CDR2 (germline): MNHNY, SVGAGI (reference sequence). The CDR3 coding sequence is TGTGCCAGCAGTTACTACGGCGGAAATGACTATGGCTACACCTTC. Protein sequence: CASSYYGGNDYGYTF.

The chain links TRBV24-1 to TRBJ2-2; 8 bases match TRBD1. This CDR3 is 16 amino acids long. Trimming took 3 bases from V and 7 from J; bases not matched to a gene: 9. The germline V gene has CDR1 KGHDR and CDR2 SFDVKD. CDR3 DNA: TGTGCCACCAGTGATCCAGGGGGCCGAGAGAGCGGGGAGCTGTTTTTT. Amino acids: CATSDPGGRESGELFF.

The V and J genes are TRBV7-8 and TRBJ2-1; 10 bases match TRBD2. The germline V gene has CDR1 SGHVS and CDR2 FQNEAQ. The CDR3 has 15 residues. J lost 8 bases, V lost 5 bases, and 9 bases had no gene match. DNA of the CDR3: TGTGCCAGCAGCCGCGCTAGCGGGAGTTTATATGAGCAGTTCTTC. Translating gives CASSRASGSLYEQFF.

V and J are TRBV7-2 and TRBJ1-3; D gene unclear. The CDR3 is 13 residues long. V lost 3 bases and J 4 bases, leaving 7 bases between the germline ends. CDR1 is SGHTA and CDR2 is FQGNSA in the germline V gene. The CDR3 DNA sequence: TGTGCCAGCAGCTTCCAGAGAGGAAACACCATATATTTT. It yields the protein CASSFQRGNTIYF.

This clonotype was found many times. The chain joins TRBV28 to TRBJ2-3; the match to TRBD2 covers 11 bases. The CDR3 totals 15 residues. J was trimmed by 3 bases and V by 7 bases; bases with no gene match: 6. Germline V gene data show CDR1 as MDHEN and CDR2 as SYDVKM. The CDR3 loop reads CASILAGGGTDTQYF. CDR3 nucleotide sequence: TGTGCCAGCATCCTAGCGGGAGGTGGGACAGATACGCAGTATTTT.

Here the CDR3 DNA reads TGTGCCAGCAGTCTGCCTACCGGGACAGTAGCTAACTATGGCTACACCTTC. Amino acids: CASSLPTGTVANYGYTF. The chain uses TRBV28 and TRBJ1-2; 7 bases are a match to TRBD1. The CDR3 consists of 17 residues. The V gene's germline CDR1 is MDHEN and CDR2 SYDVKM. V gave up 5 bases and J gave up 0 bases; unmatched junction bases: 12.

This chain connects TRBV20-1 to TRBJ2-7; D possibly corresponds to TRBD2 (5 bases). V dropped 7 bases and J dropped 3 bases, with 10 bases sitting between them. The CDR3 length is 11 residues. Germline loops: CDR1 DFQATT, CDR2 SNEGSKA (reference sequence). The CDR3 sequence: CSVGRGYEQYF. CDR3 nucleotides: TGCAGTGTAGGACGGGGCTACGAGCAGTACTTC.

This clonotype was observed at least ten times. The chain joins TRBV4-2 to TRBJ2-3; D ambiguous. Per the germline V gene, CDR1 is LGHNA and CDR2 is YNFKEQ. Trimming cost V 2 bases and J 1 base, with 19 bases left between them. This CDR3 is built from 18 residues. The CDR3 nucleotides read TGTGCCAGCAGCCAACATCCTGAGTGGCGGCACCGCACAGATACGCAGTATTTT. The encoded protein is CASSQHPEWRHRTDTQYF.